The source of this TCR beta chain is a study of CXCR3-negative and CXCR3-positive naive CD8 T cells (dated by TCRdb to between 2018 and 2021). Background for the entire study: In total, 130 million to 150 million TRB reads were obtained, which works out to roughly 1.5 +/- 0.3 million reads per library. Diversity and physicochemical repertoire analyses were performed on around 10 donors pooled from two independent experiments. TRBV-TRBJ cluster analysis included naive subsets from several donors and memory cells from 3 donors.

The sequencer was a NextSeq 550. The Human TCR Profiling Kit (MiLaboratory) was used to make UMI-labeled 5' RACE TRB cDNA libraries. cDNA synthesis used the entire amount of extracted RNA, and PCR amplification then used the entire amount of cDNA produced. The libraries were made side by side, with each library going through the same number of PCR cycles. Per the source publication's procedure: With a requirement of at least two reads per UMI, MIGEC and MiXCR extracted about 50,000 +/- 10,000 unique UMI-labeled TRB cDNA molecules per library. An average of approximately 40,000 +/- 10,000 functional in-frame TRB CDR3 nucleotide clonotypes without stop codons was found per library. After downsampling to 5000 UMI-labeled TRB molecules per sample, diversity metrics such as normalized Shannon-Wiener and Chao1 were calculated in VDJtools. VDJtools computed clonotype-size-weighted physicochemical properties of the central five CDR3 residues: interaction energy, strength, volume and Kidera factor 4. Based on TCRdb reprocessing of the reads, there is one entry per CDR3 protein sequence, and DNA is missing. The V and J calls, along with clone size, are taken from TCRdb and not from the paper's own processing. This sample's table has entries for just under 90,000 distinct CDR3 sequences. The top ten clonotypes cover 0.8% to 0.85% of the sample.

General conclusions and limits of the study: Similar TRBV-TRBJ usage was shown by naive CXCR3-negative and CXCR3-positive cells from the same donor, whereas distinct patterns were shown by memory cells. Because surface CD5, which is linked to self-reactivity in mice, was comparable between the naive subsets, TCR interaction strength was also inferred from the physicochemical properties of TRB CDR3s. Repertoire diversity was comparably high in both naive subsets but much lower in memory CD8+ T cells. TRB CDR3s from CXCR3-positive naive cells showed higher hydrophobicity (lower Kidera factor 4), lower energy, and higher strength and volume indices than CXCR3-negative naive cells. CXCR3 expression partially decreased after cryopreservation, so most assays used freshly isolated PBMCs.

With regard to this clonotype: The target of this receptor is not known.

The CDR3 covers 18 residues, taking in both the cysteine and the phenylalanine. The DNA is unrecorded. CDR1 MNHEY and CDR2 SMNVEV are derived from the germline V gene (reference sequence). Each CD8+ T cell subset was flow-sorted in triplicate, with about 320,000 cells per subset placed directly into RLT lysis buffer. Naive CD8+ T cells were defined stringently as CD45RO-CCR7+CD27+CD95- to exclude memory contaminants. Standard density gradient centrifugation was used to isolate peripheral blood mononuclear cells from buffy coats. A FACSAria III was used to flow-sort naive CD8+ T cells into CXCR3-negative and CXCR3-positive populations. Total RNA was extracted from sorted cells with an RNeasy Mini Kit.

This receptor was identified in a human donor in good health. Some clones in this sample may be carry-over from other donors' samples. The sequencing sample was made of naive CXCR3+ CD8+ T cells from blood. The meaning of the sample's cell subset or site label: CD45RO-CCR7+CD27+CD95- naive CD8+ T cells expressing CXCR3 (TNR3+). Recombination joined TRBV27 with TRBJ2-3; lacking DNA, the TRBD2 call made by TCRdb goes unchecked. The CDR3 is CASSLSPGLAGVRDTQYF.